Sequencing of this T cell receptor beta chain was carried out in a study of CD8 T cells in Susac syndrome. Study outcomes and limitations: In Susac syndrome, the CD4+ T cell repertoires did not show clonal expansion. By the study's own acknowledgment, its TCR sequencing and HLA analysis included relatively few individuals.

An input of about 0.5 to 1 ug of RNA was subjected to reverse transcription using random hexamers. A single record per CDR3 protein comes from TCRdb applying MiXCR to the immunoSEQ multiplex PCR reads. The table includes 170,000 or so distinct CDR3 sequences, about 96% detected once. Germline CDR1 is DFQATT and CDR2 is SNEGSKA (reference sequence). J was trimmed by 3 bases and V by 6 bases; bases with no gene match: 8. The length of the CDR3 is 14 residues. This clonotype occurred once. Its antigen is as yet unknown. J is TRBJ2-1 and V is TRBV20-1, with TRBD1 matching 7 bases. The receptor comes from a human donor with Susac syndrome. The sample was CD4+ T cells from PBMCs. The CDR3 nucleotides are TGCAGTGCCGAAATGACAGGGAGCTACAATGAGCAGTTCTTC. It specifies CSAEMTGSYNEQFF.